Reported below is one TCR beta chain. The antigen is not known. These data belong to a study of T-cell memory formation after mild COVID-19. Study-level results: Shrinking CD4+ clones resided mostly in CM and EM, and CD8+ ones in EMRA. Clones shrinking from day 15 to 85 showed even CD4/CD8 mixes; later expanders tilted CD4+.

TCRdb itself ran the 5' RACE reads through MiXCR, one entry per CDR3 protein. The sample lists approximately 2,300 distinct CDR3 sequences, less than 75% occurring once. The CDR3 is 15 amino acids. Trimming took 0 bases from V and 4 from J, leaving 13 bases between them. Per the germline V gene, CDR1 is SGHVS and CDR2 is FQNEAQ. The clonotype was recovered from an adult who had mild COVID-19 (a few samples of this study predate the infection). Cell type and time point are not known. This sequence joins TRBV7-8 and TRBJ2-7; a weak D match, TRBD1 (6 bases). The sequenced sample was PBMCs or a T cell subset sorted from them (not recorded which). The CDR3 nucleotides read TGTGCCAGCAGCTTAGCCCCAGGGGCAGGATACGAGCAGTACTTC. This sequence encodes CASSLAPGAGYEQYF. The full variable domain, rest sourced from reference TRBV7-8 and TRBJ2-7, is GAGVSQSPRYKVAKRGQDVALRCDPISGHVSLFWYQQALGQGPEFLTYFQNEAQLDKSGLPSDRFFAERPEGSVSTLKIQRTQQEDSAVYLCASSLAPGAGYEQYFGPGTRLTVT.